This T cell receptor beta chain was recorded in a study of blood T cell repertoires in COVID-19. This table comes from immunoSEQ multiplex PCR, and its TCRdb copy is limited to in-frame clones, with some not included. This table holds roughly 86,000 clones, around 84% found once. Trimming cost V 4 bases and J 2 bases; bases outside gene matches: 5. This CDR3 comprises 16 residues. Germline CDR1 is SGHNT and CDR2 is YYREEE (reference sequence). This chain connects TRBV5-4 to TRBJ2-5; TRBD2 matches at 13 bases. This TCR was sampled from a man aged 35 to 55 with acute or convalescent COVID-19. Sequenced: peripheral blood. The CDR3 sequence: CASSTRTSGGQETQYF. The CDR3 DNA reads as TGTGCCAGCAGCACCCGGACTAGCGGGGGACAAGAGACCCAGTACTTC.